This TCR beta chain originates from a study of blood T cells in healthy people across ages. Study-wide findings and caveats: Long-lived donors had more naive CD4+ cells and higher diversity than aged donors. The study regarded diversity estimates from one million T cells as underestimates. CMV infection status of these donors was not known.

A second roughly 6 to 11 cycle PCR used barcoded and J-beta primers. A tag from a template-switch adaptor with 12 random nucleotides marked each cDNA molecule. Each CDR3 protein gets one entry after TCRdb re-called the 5' RACE reads with MiXCR. Of about 670,000 distinct CDR3 sequences in the sample, 35% to 50% are singletons; the top ten hold about 30%. Germline CDR1 LGHNA, CDR2 YNFKEQ. Trimming removed 8 bases from V and 0 bases from J, with 16 bases in between. This CDR3 has 15 amino acids. Remarks on this clonotype: Antigen: not known.

This receptor was taken from a man older than 75 in good health. The source material was blood. The chain recombines TRBV4-2 with TRBJ1-2; no definite D call. CDR3 protein: CASGRPDRSNYGYTF. The CDR3 DNA reads TGTGCCAGCGGCCGCCCAGACCGTTCTAACTATGGCTACACCTTC.